This TCR beta chain was captured in a study of blood T cells in healthy people across ages. The study, taken as a whole, reports: TCR beta diversity per million T cells fell roughly linearly with age. The study regarded diversity estimates from one million T cells as underestimates.

This CDR3 has 17 residues. The junction had 5 bases not matched to a gene; V was cut back by 2 bases and J by 0 bases. Germline loops: CDR1 SGHRS, CDR2 YFSETQ. This clonotype showed up many times. As yet, its antigen is unknown. Next came a second PCR, run for roughly 6 to 11 cycles, which used a sample-barcoded 5' primer along with a J-beta primer mix. TCRdb re-called the 5' RACE reads through MiXCR, storing one row per CDR3 protein. The data contain 540,000 or so distinct CDR3 sequences, roughly 48% of them singletons. V is TRBV5-1 and J is TRBJ2-1; 10 bases agree with TRBD2. Sequenced material: blood. This TCR was recovered from a man older than 75 in good health. The CDR3 loop is CASSFLAGESSYNEQFF. The CDR3 DNA is TGCGCCAGCAGCTTCCTAGCGGGAGAAAGCTCCTACAATGAGCAGTTCTTC. Together with reference TRBV5-1 and TRBJ2-1, the CDR3 gives the full variable domain: KAGVTQTPRYLIKTRGQQVTLSCSPISGHRSVSWYQQTPGQGLQFLFEYFSETQRNKGNFPGRFSGRQFSNSRSEMNVSTLELGDSALYLCASSFLAGESSYNEQFFGPGTRLTVL.